These 25 T cell receptor beta chains came from one sample sequenced in a study of graft-versus-host responses after intestinal transplantation (dated by TCRdb to the early 2020s). Antigens for these TCRs are unknown. Library method: the immunoSEQ multiplex PCR assay. The clones in this table, taken by TCRdb from immuneACCESS, are in-frame only. Not every clone is retained; where verified, under half of the shortfall comes from an unresolved V gene, and the cause of the rest is unknown. Counted in this sample were approximately 90,000 clones; about 93% of them appeared once. The biggest ten clones account for 2% of the sample. The meaning of the sample's time point label: cells obtained before transplantation from donor or recipient. The starting material was unstimulated CD8+ T cells sorted from spleen or lymph node cells, obtained before intestinal transplant. These receptors came from a human donor who received an intestinal transplant.

The rearrangement uses TRBV4-3 and TRBJ1-1, with D unclear. From germline, CDR1 is LGHNA and CDR2 YSLEER. With 0 bases removed from V and 2 bases from J, the gap between germline ends came to 10 bases. This CDR3 is 15 amino acids long. The CDR3 is CASSQEDGVNTEAFF. CDR3 DNA sequence: TGCGCCAGCAGCCAAGAGGACGGGGTAAACACTGAAGCTTTCTTT.

The V gene is TRBV11-3, the J gene TRBJ2-5; TRBD1 aligns across 10 bases. The CDR3 sequence is 18 residues long. V dropped 4 bases and J dropped 0; count of bases not matched to a gene: 11. The V gene's germline CDR1 is SGHNT and CDR2 YENEEA. CDR3 nucleotides: TGTGCCAGCAGCTCGGTGAAGGGACAGGGGTTGGACCAAGAGACCCAGTACTTC. This codes for CASSSVKGQGLDQETQYF.

The chain is built from TRBV13 and TRBJ2-3, with D tentatively TRBD1 (5 bases). Germline V gives CDR1 PRHDT, CDR2 FYEKMQ (reference sequence). This CDR3 comprises 13 residues. Trimming stripped 4 bases from V and 6 bases from J, with 11 bases between. CDR3 DNA sequence: TGTGCCAGCAGCTCGCAGGGTATGGATACGCAGTATTTT. Translated: CASSSQGMDTQYF.

This clone was counted a few times. The chain carries TRBV10-1 and TRBJ1-3, with 7 bases matching TRBD1. CDR3 length equals 15 residues. Trimming at V came to 2 bases and at J to 0 bases, leaving 1 base not matched to a gene. In germline, CDR1 is WNHNN, CDR2 SYGVQD (reference sequence). CDR3 region: CASSETGDSGNTIYF. In DNA, the CDR3 is TGCGCCAGCAGTGAGACAGGGGACTCTGGAAACACCATATATTTT.

The chain uses TRBV19 and TRBJ2-1; 12 bases match TRBD2. This CDR3 has 15 residues. Germline lookup yields CDR1 LNHDA and CDR2 SQIVND (reference sequence). Trimming cost V 5 bases and J 4 bases; bases outside gene matches: 3. CDR3 coding DNA: TGTGCCAGTAGTGTTGGGACTAGCGGGTACAATGAGCAGTTCTTC. Its protein is CASSVGTSGYNEQFF.

The chain couples TRBV6-5 to TRBJ1-2; maybe TRBD1 (6 bases). The CDR3 has 13 amino acids. The V end was cut by 6 bases, the J end by 6 bases, with 14 bases between. The germline V gene encodes CDR1 MNHEY and CDR2 SVGAGI. The CDR3 loop is CASRGGHPDGYTF. Here the CDR3 DNA reads TGTGCCAGCAGGGGGGGGCACCCCGATGGCTACACCTTC.

The rearrangement joins TRBV13 to TRBJ1-2; D remains unclear. CDR1 and CDR2 (germline): PRHDT, FYEKMQ (reference sequence). Deletions cut 0 bases from V and 4 bases from J, with 18 bases between. The CDR3 consists of 17 residues. As DNA, the CDR3 is TGTGCCAGCAGCTTAGGCCTGGGATTCCGGGATCGCTATGGCTACACCTTC. Its protein is CASSLGLGFRDRYGYTF.

V and J are TRBV4-3 and TRBJ2-3; D perhaps matches TRBD2 (7 bases). Germline values: CDR1 LGHNA, CDR2 YSLEER. The CDR3 has 16 residues. Deletions cut 0 bases from V and 3 bases from J, with 13 bases between. In DNA, the CDR3 is TGCGCCAGCAGCCAAGACGCCGGGGGGCTAACAGATACGCAGTATTTT. Its translation is CASSQDAGGLTDTQYF.

The genes are TRBV27 and TRBJ2-7; D remains ambiguous. The CDR3 runs to 14 residues. CDR1 and CDR2 from the germline V gene are MNHEY and SMNVEV (reference sequence). V was cut by 7 bases and J by 7 bases, with 20 bases left in between. As DNA, the CDR3 is TGTGCCAGCACTAATAACCGTTTCGCATCTGAGCAGTACTTC. It encodes CASTNNRFASEQYF.

The chain has TRBV6-1 and TRBJ1-2; 7 positions agree with TRBD1. The trim removed 5 bases at V and 6 bases at J, leaving 3 bases unmatched. The CDR3 extends over 12 amino acids. CDR1 and CDR2 (germline): MNHNS, SASEGT. In DNA form, the CDR3 reads TGTGCCAGCAGTATAGGGGGCCATGGCTACACCTTC. Translation: CASSIGGHGYTF.

This clone has only one observation. The genes are TRBV11-3 and TRBJ2-3, with 7 bases that match TRBD1. Trimming removed 8 bases from V and 4 bases from J; junction bases left unmatched: 3. From germline, CDR1 is SGHNT and CDR2 YENEEA. This CDR3 contains 12 residues. Here the CDR3 reads CASSTGPDTQYF. CDR3 sequence (DNA): TGTGCCAGCTCGACAGGGCCAGATACGCAGTATTTT.

The chain carries TRBV11-2 and TRBJ2-3; 12 nucleotides match TRBD2. Trimming took 0 bases from V and 0 from J; bases not matched to a gene: 7. The CDR3 runs 19 residues. Per the germline V gene, CDR1 is SGHAT and CDR2 is FQNNGV. The CDR3 nucleotides read TGTGCCAGCAGCTTAGATCTGCTAGCGGGGGGGCATAGCACAGATACGCAGTATTTT. This encodes CASSLDLLAGGHSTDTQYF.

The rearrangement links TRBV10-3 to TRBJ1-1; 9 nucleotides align to TRBD1. The ends lost 2 bases at V and 4 bases at J; junction bases unmatched: 5. This CDR3 region has 15 residues. Germline V gene sequence: CDR1 ENHRY, CDR2 SYGVKD. The CDR3 DNA follows: TGTGCCATCAGTGAGCCCGGACAGGGGAGCACTGAAGCTTTCTTT. Protein sequence: CAISEPGQGSTEAFF.

The CDR3 region is CAWSLGTVNTEAFF. The CDR3 DNA reads as TGTGCCTGGAGTCTCGGGACAGTGAACACTGAAGCTTTCTTT. The chain joins TRBV30 to TRBJ1-1; 7 positions match TRBD1. There are 14 residues in the CDR3. Germline CDR1 GTSNPN, CDR2 SVGIG (reference sequence). V dropped 2 bases and J dropped 0; count of bases not matched to a gene: 3.

This clone was observed a few times. The rearrangement joins TRBV27 to TRBJ1-2; D remains unclear. CDR3 length equals 13 residues. Between the trimmed V and J ends, which lost 4 bases and 2 bases, there was a span of 8 bases. Germline CDR1 and CDR2: MNHEY and SMNVEV (reference sequence). The chain's CDR3 is CASSYEGNYGYTF. The CDR3 DNA reads TGTGCCAGCAGTTACGAGGGAAACTATGGCTACACCTTC.

The V gene is TRBV7-9, the J gene TRBJ2-7, with 8 positions matching TRBD1. CDR3 size: 14 residues. Germline V gene data show CDR1 as SEHNR and CDR2 as FQNEAQ (reference sequence). The ends lost 1 base at V and 3 bases at J; junction bases unmatched: 2. CDR3 DNA: TGTGCCAGCAGCTTAGAAGACAGGGGCTACGAGCAGTACTTC. Amino acid sequence: CASSLEDRGYEQYF. Variable domain in full (rest from reference TRBV7-9 and TRBJ2-7): DTGVSQNPRHKITKRGQNVTFRCDPISEHNRLYWYRQTLGQGPEFLTYFQNEAQLEKSRLLSDRFSAERPKGSFSTLEIQRTEQGDSAMYLCASSLEDRGYEQYFGPGTRLTVT.

This clone was counted a single time. The CDR3 protein is CASSQDPGVRNTIYF. CDR3 coding DNA: TGTGCCAGCAGCCAAGATCCCGGGGTACGAAACACCATATATTTT. The chain links TRBV4-2 to TRBJ1-3; D uncertain. CDR3 size: 15 residues. Germline lookup yields CDR1 LGHNA and CDR2 YNFKEQ. V shed 0 bases and J shed 5 bases, with 11 bases lying between them.

In nucleotides, the CDR3 is TGCAGCGTTGTTCAAGACAGTTCCTCGAGGGGCTACACCTTC. Encoded protein: CSVVQDSSSRGYTF. V gene TRBV29-1 combines with J gene TRBJ1-2, with D possibly TRBD1 on 5 matching bases. The V and J ends lost 4 bases and 8 bases respectively, with 20 bases between them. The CDR3 contains 14 residues. Germline CDR1 reads SQVTM; CDR2 reads ANQGSEA.

The chain uses TRBV6-5 and TRBJ1-2, with D uncertain. The CDR3 contains 13 residues. The germline gives CDR1 MNHEY, CDR2 SVGAGI. Trimming cost V 4 bases and J 0 bases, with 6 bases left between them. This chain's CDR3 is CASSSGANYGYTF. In DNA form, the CDR3 reads TGTGCCAGCAGTTCCGGGGCTAACTATGGCTACACCTTC.

This chain joins TRBV5-8 and TRBJ1-1; no definite D call. The length of the CDR3 is 13 residues. The germline V and J ends were trimmed by 2 bases and 7 bases, with 12 bases remaining between them. The germline V gene has CDR1 SGHTS and CDR2 YDEGEE. In DNA, the CDR3 is TGTGCCAGCAGCTTTCGGGTAGTGGGTGAAGCTTTCTTT. Translated, it gives CASSFRVVGEAFF.

V is TRBV6-5 and J is TRBJ1-4; 7 nucleotides align to TRBD1. This CDR3 has 14 amino acids. V shed 5 bases and J 3 bases; nucleotides not matched to a gene: 3. CDR1 is MNHEY and CDR2 is SVGAGI in the germline V gene. CDR3 amino acids: CASSQTGPNEKLFF. DNA for the CDR3: TGTGCCAGCAGTCAGACAGGGCCTAATGAAAAACTGTTTTTT.

This rearrangement joins TRBV10-3 to TRBJ2-3; the D gene is possibly TRBD2 (5 bases). This CDR3 is 16 amino acids long. Germline-derived CDR1 and CDR2 are ENHRY and SYGVKD. The V and J ends lost 2 bases and 1 base respectively, with 13 bases between them. The CDR3 DNA reads TGTGCCATCAGTGAGACGGCGGGTTGGGGCACAGATACGCAGTATTTT. Its protein product is CAISETAGWGTDTQYF.

This chain connects TRBV30 to TRBJ1-3; D gene unclear. With 3 bases removed from V and 1 base from J, the gap between germline ends came to 16 bases. Per germline, CDR1 GTSNPN and CDR2 SVGIG (reference sequence). CDR3 length: 16 amino acids. The CDR3 protein is CAWRDLTFPSGNTIYF. In DNA form, the CDR3 reads TGTGCCTGGAGGGACTTAACGTTTCCATCTGGAAACACCATATATTTT.

CDR3 residues: CATSRDRAGLWTF. The CDR3 DNA follows: TGTGCCACCAGCAGAGATCGGGCAGGGCTTTGGACCTTC. The gene calls are TRBV15 and TRBJ1-2; D possibly corresponds to TRBD1 (5 bases). The length of the CDR3 is 13 residues. Trimming took off 0 bases at V and 14 bases at J, with 16 bases between the two ends. Germline loops: CDR1 LNHNV, CDR2 YYDKDF (reference sequence).

The genes are TRBV7-9 and TRBJ2-1; no reliable D call. Germline values: CDR1 SEHNR, CDR2 FQNEAQ (reference sequence). V was trimmed by 1 base and J by 6 bases, leaving 7 bases between them. The CDR3 is 13 residues long. The CDR3 coding sequence is TGTGCCAGCAGCTTAGACCCGGGCAATGAGCAGTTCTTC. Protein: CASSLDPGNEQFF.